What follows are 21 T cell receptor beta chains derived from one specimen sequenced in a study of T-cell reconstitution after alpha-beta-depleted transplantation in children. TCRbeta library construction was performed incorporating unique molecular identifiers. TCRdb used MiXCR to reprocess the PCR reads, holding one entry per CDR3 protein. The data hold hundreds of thousands of distinct CDR3 sequences, with 10% to 15% observed a single time. Sequencing used PBMCs, mostly from graft donor cells, obtained 360 days after TCRalphabeta/CD19-depleted stem cell transplant. The receptors come from a male patient under 18 who had a stem cell transplant for acute myeloid leukemia, so the T cells may come from the graft donor.

Only a few counts were recorded for this clonotype. The rearrangement links TRBV12-3 or TRBV12-4 to TRBJ2-5; 7 nucleotides line up with TRBD2. V gave up 4 bases and J gave up 2 bases; unmatched junction bases: 10. CDR3 length equals 16 residues. CDR3 sequence reads: CASSSHTLAAQETQYF. CDR3 DNA sequence: TGTGCCAGCAGTTCCCACACTCTAGCGGCTCAAGAGACCCAGTACTTC.

This clonotype was seen a handful of times. J is TRBJ2-1 and V is TRBV12-3 or TRBV12-4, with TRBD2 identical over 15 bases. The trim removed 1 base at V and 2 bases at J, leaving 3 bases unmatched. The CDR3 totals 18 residues. The DNA of the CDR3 is TGTGCCAGCAGTTTAGAAGGACTAGCGGGGGGGCCCTACAATGAGCAGTTCTTC. Protein: CASSLEGLAGGPYNEQFF.

In its sample, this clonotype was seen a few times. V is TRBV4-3 and J is TRBJ2-2; 10 nucleotides line up with TRBD2. The V segment lost 4 bases and the J segment 0 bases; nucleotides outside the gene matches: 5. The CDR3 contains 17 residues. The germline CDR1 and CDR2 sequences are LGHNA and YSLEER. The CDR3 sequence is CASSPQGTSANTGELFF. The DNA for the CDR3 is TGCGCCAGCAGCCCACAAGGGACTAGCGCGAACACCGGGGAGCTGTTTTTT.

In this sample, this clonotype turned up many times. The chain uses TRBV28 and TRBJ2-4; D could derive from TRBD1 or TRBD2 (5 bases each). Trimming took 4 bases from V and 5 from J, leaving 9 bases between them. Germline CDR1 reads MDHEN; CDR2 reads SYDVKM. This CDR3 has 13 amino acids. The CDR3 bases are TGTGCCAGCAGTTGGGACCCCGAAAACATTCAGTACTTC. Protein sequence: CASSWDPENIQYF.

The rearrangement uses TRBV11-1 and TRBJ2-7; D perhaps matches TRBD2 (5 bases). The CDR3 is made up of 13 amino acids. Germline loops: CDR1 SGHAT, CDR2 FQDESV (reference sequence). V shed 3 bases and J shed 3 bases, with 9 bases lying between them. CDR3 loop: CASSFEGFYEQYF. DNA of the CDR3: TGTGCCAGCAGCTTTGAGGGATTCTACGAGCAGTACTTC. Based on the CDR3 plus reference TRBV11-1 and TRBJ2-7, the full variable domain is EAEVAQSPRYKITEKSQAVAFWCDPISGHATLYWYRQILGQGPELLVQFQDESVVDDSQLPKDRFSAERLKGVDSTLKIQPAELGDSAMYLCASSFEGFYEQYFGPGTRLTVT.

The V call is TRBV7-2, the J call TRBJ2-7, with TRBD2 matching 13 bases. After removal of 0 bases from V and 2 bases from J, the junction contained 4 bases not matched to a gene. The CDR3 runs to 17 residues. Germline CDR1 and CDR2: SGHTA and FQGNSA. In DNA form, the CDR3 reads TGTGCCAGCAGCTTAGCGGAGGGACTAGCGGGGACCTACGAGCAGTACTTC. Amino acids: CASSLAEGLAGTYEQYF.

The rearrangement uses TRBV29-1 and TRBJ2-7; D gene ambiguous. Per germline, CDR1 SQVTM and CDR2 ANQGSEA. The CDR3 is made up of 13 amino acids. Trimming took 3 bases from V and 3 from J, leaving 12 bases between them. The chain's CDR3 is CSVDLGTRYEQYF. CDR3 coding DNA: TGCAGCGTTGACCTCGGAACCCGCTACGAGCAGTACTTC.

J is TRBJ1-1 and V is TRBV6-6; D is perhaps TRBD1 (6 bases). Germline V gene sequence: CDR1 MNHNY, CDR2 SVGAGI (reference sequence). This CDR3 has 13 residues. Deletions cut 6 bases from V and 10 bases from J, with 18 bases between. CDR3 DNA sequence: TGTGCCAGCAGCGACGCAGGGACAAATGGAGCTTTCTTT. Protein product: CASSDAGTNGAFF.

This chain uses TRBV12-3 or TRBV12-4 with TRBJ2-2; perhaps D is TRBD1 or TRBD2 (5 bases each). The V end was cut by 7 bases, the J end by 0 bases, with 18 bases between. The CDR3 sequence is 17 residues long. The CDR3: CASNLGVGEANTGELFF. Written as DNA, the CDR3 is TGTGCCAGCAACTTAGGGGTCGGGGAAGCGAACACCGGGGAGCTGTTTTTT.

This clonotype turned up a few times. The chain carries TRBV20-1 and TRBJ2-1; 7 bases fit TRBD2. This CDR3 contains 16 residues. V shed 1 base and J 1 base; nucleotides not matched to a gene: 7. Germline V gene data show CDR1 as DFQATT and CDR2 as SNEGSKA (reference sequence). CDR3 DNA: TGCAGTGCTAGAGCGACCCGGGACTATTCCTACAATGAGCAGTTCTTC. As protein: CSARATRDYSYNEQFF.

This clonotype was counted a few times. The conserved phenylalanine or tryptophan is not found at the CDR3 terminus, so this likely reflects a read error. No DNA is shown, since the ends of the CDR3 on it are uncertain; the CDR3 is the one TCRdb lists. V is TRBV5-6 and J is TRBJ2-1. Termini included, the CDR3 measures 9 amino acids. From germline, CDR1 is SGHDT and CDR2 YYEEEE. CDR3 residues: CASSLRGKV.

On this clonotype itself: A much larger clone sits a single nucleotide away, making a read error possible. The CDR3 does not close with the conserved phenylalanine or tryptophan, likely indicating a read error. This rearrangement joins TRBV2 to TRBJ1-1; a weak D match, TRBD1 (5 bases). Trimming pared 4 bases from V and 5 bases from J, leaving 11 bases between. The germline gives CDR1 SNHLY, CDR2 FYNNEI. The CDR3 extends over 13 amino acids. Here the CDR3 DNA reads TGTGCCAGCAGTGCAGGGCTTGGGACTGAAGCTTTCTGT. Protein: CASSAGLGTEAFC.

This clonotype was counted a few times. The rearrangement joins TRBV20-1 to TRBJ2-7; a weak D match, TRBD2 (5 bases). Germline V CDR1 and CDR2: DFQATT, SNEGSKA (reference sequence). The CDR3 extends over 12 amino acids. CDR3: CSPEEELYEQYF. Here the CDR3 DNA reads TGCAGCCCCGAGGAGGAACTTTACGAGCAGTACTTC.

This clonotype was seen a handful of times. The rearrangement links TRBV28 to TRBJ2-7; no definite D call. The CDR3 has 15 amino acids. Trimming removed 1 base at V and 2 bases at J, with 12 bases between. Germline V gene data show CDR1 as MDHEN and CDR2 as SYDVKM. In nucleotides, the CDR3 is TGTGCCAGCAGTTTATATGGGTCGCTAACCTACGAGCAGTACTTC. Amino acid sequence: CASSLYGSLTYEQYF.

This rearrangement joins TRBV20-1 to TRBJ2-3; unclear D gene. Germline assignment: CDR1 DFQATT and CDR2 SNEGSKA (reference sequence). V lost 5 bases, J lost 0 bases, and 9 bases lay in between. There are 13 residues in the CDR3. The chain's CDR3 is CSAGRPSTDTQYF. DNA for the CDR3: TGCAGTGCTGGTAGACCCAGCACAGATACGCAGTATTTT.

Ten or more counts support this clonotype. The chain carries TRBV12-3 or TRBV12-4 and TRBJ2-1; D might be TRBD1 or TRBD2, each matching 5 bases. The CDR3 sequence is 14 residues long. V lost 5 bases and J 5 bases, leaving 13 bases between the germline ends. DNA for the CDR3: TGTGCCAGCAGTCCCCTCGGGGCGCACAATGAGCAGTTCTTC. Protein: CASSPLGAHNEQFF.

There are many counts of this clonotype. The rearrangement links TRBV20-1 to TRBJ2-7; 14 bases are shared with TRBD2. CDR3 length equals 14 residues. CDR1 and CDR2 from the germline V gene are DFQATT and SNEGSKA (reference sequence). V lost 5 bases, J lost 5 bases, and 5 bases stayed unmatched. CDR3 DNA sequence: TGCAGTGCTTGGGGACTAGCGGGAGAGAACGAGCAGTACTTC. Translation gives CSAWGLAGENEQYF.

This clonotype was observed at least ten times. The J gene is TRBJ2-1, the V gene TRBV29-1, with 11 bases fitting TRBD2. Per germline, CDR1 SQVTM and CDR2 ANQGSEA. J was trimmed by 9 bases and V by 4 bases; bases with no gene match: 8. The CDR3 contains 14 residues. The CDR3 region has the DNA TGCAGCGTTGGGGAACTAGCGGGAGAGGTTGAGCAGTTCTTC. Translated, it gives CSVGELAGEVEQFF.

This clonotype was found a few times. The DNA of the CDR3 is TGCGCCAGCAGCCAAGGGGTGTATGGCCAGGAGAACACTGAAGCTTTCTTT. It encodes CASSQGVYGQENTEAFF. The chain combines TRBV4-3 with TRBJ1-1; unclear D gene. V lost 1 base to trimming and J lost 1 base, with 16 bases between them. CDR1 and CDR2 from the germline V gene are LGHNA and YSLEER. This CDR3 spans 17 amino acids.

About this clonotype itself: At one end, the junction sequence differs from germline, possibly due to a read error. The chain carries TRBV20-1 and TRBJ2-1; D possibly uses TRBD1 or TRBD2 (6 bases each). Germline CDR1 DFQATT, CDR2 SNEGSKA (reference sequence). This CDR3 comprises 14 residues. The DNA of the CDR3 is TGCAGTGCTCGAGAGGGGGGCCGCTGGAATGAGCAGTTCTTC. Translating gives CSAREGGRWNEQFF.

This clonotype came up a few times. The chain employs TRBV6-2 or TRBV6-3 and TRBJ2-7; D gene uncertain. Between the trimmed V and J ends, which lost 2 bases and 5 bases, there was a span of 13 bases. The germline gives CDR1 MNHEY, CDR2 SVGEGT. CDR3 size: 14 residues. As DNA, the CDR3 is TGTGCCAGCAGTTACGGCGGCTCTGCGGACGAGCAGTACTTC. Amino acids: CASSYGGSADEQYF.